The TCR beta chain described here comes from a study of cytomegalovirus exposure and HLA in healthy donors. Findings and limits, study-wide: TCR beta sequences reportedly predicted the HLA-A and HLA-B alleles of most subjects accurately.

Points on this clone: As yet, its antigen is unknown.

The CDR3 is 14 residues long. With 1 base removed from V and 7 bases from J, the gap between germline ends came to 10 bases. Germline V gene data show CDR1 as SNHLY and CDR2 as FYNNEI. The PCR contained 60 Vbeta and 13 Jbeta primers. The method was immunoSEQ multiplex PCR; TCRdb's version includes in-frame clones alone and lacks a portion of them. Of some 120,000 clones detected, approximately 80% appear once; the ten largest clones hold 5.8%. The clonotype originates from a young man in good health and CMV-seropositive. What was sequenced was PBMCs. The chain links TRBV2 to TRBJ1-4; D is ambiguous. CDR3 coding DNA: TGTGCCAGCAGTGAAGGACCAGGTCTTGAAAAACTGTTTTTT. Amino acid sequence: CASSEGPGLEKLFF.